The 6 T cell receptor beta chains given below trace back to one sample, sequenced in a study of identical twins. TCRdb processed the 5' RACE reads anew with MiXCR; each CDR3 protein has one entry. The data hold around 680,000 distinct CDR3 sequences, with under 9% observed a single time. A further study also used this sample, focusing on yellow fever vaccine responses in identical twins.

Sequenced material: PBMCs. These receptors were obtained from a woman between 18 and 29 years old in good health.

This clonotype was observed many times. The CDR3 region has the DNA TGCGCCAGCAGCCAAGACCTAGCGGAGGCCTACAATGAGCAGTTCTTC. It is translated as CASSQDLAEAYNEQFF. The genes are TRBV4-3 and TRBJ2-1; 7 nucleotides align to TRBD2. V lost 0 bases, J lost 2 bases, and 4 bases stayed unmatched. This CDR3 comprises 16 residues. Per the germline V gene, CDR1 is LGHNA and CDR2 is YSLEER.

This clonotype has just a few counts. The V gene is TRBV28, the J gene TRBJ2-1, with unresolved D. Germline CDR1 reads MDHEN; CDR2 reads SYDVKM. The CDR3 consists of 11 residues. The CDR3 sequence is CVSVAYNEQFF. CDR3 nucleotides: TGTGTTTCGGTCGCCTACAATGAGCAGTTCTTC.

The chain uses TRBV4-3 and TRBJ2-1; unclear D gene. V was clipped by 2 bases and J by 5 bases, with 19 bases between them. Germline V CDR1 and CDR2: LGHNA, YSLEER. The CDR3 contains 17 residues. This chain's CDR3 is CASSQTIWSEPNNEQFF. The CDR3 DNA reads TGCGCCAGCAGCCAAACGATATGGAGCGAGCCTAACAATGAGCAGTTCTTC.

This clonotype has only a few counts. The chain is built from TRBV6-5 and TRBJ2-5, with D maybe TRBD2 (6 bases). The CDR3 has 15 amino acids. V was trimmed by 2 bases and J by 1 base, leaving 11 bases between them. In germline, CDR1 is MNHEY, CDR2 SVGAGI. CDR3 sequence (DNA): TGTGCCAGCAGTTACCGGGGACTGGGCCAAGAGACCCAGTACTTC. Translating gives CASSYRGLGQETQYF.

Many counts were recorded for this clonotype. CDR3 loop: CSASSGANVLTF. DNA for the CDR3: TGCAGTGCTAGTTCTGGGGCCAACGTCCTGACTTTC. This chain uses TRBV20-1 with TRBJ2-6; D unresolved. CDR3 length equals 12 residues. CDR1 and CDR2 from the germline V gene are DFQATT and SNEGSKA (reference sequence). Trimming took off 3 bases at V and 1 base at J, with 1 base between the two ends.

In this sample, this clonotype turned up many times. This chain joins TRBV5-1 and TRBJ2-7; D unresolved. Trimming shortened V by 0 bases and J by 0 bases, and 7 bases separated the two germline ends. Germline values: CDR1 SGHRS, CDR2 YFSETQ. The CDR3 is 14 amino acids. CDR3 region: CASSLGHSSYEQYF. CDR3 DNA: TGCGCCAGCAGCTTGGGACACAGCTCCTACGAGCAGTACTTC.